Below, 13 T cell receptor beta chains from the same sample are listed, as sequenced in a study of beta chain features in type 1 diabetes. Study results and limitations: Shortening that was moderate but significant affected the TCRB CDR3s of Type 1 diabetes patients in all four CD4+ subsets.

Expressed TCRB transcripts were sequenced because the isolated RNA had all been reverse transcribed beforehand. TCRdb keeps only in-frame clones here, not all; method: immunoSEQ multiplex PCR. The sample records 120,000 to 150,000 clones, approximately 13% being singletons. Which antigens these TCRs recognize remains unknown. The sequenced material came from central memory CD4+ T cells from blood. Receptors were obtained from a man between 18 and 29 years old with type 1 diabetes.

This chain joins TRBV4-1 and TRBJ1-5, with unresolved D. CDR3 size: 13 residues. Trimming removed 4 bases at V and 3 bases at J, with 7 bases between. Germline V lookup: CDR1 MGHRA, CDR2 YSYEKL. In nucleotides, the CDR3 is TGCGCCAGCAGCCGGACGGACAATCAGCCCCAGCATTTT. Residues: CASSRTDNQPQHF.

This clone has a handful of counts. The chain couples TRBV5-8 to TRBJ2-3; the match to TRBD1 covers 8 bases. Germline CDR1 is SGHTS and CDR2 is YDEGEE. This CDR3 is built from 15 residues. V was clipped by 0 bases and J by 1 base; unmatched bases: 1. The chain's CDR3 is CASSLETGGTDTQYF. In DNA form, the CDR3 reads TGTGCCAGCAGCTTGGAGACAGGGGGCACAGATACGCAGTATTTT.

This clone was seen only a few times. V is TRBV6-1 and J is TRBJ2-1; the D is unclear. In germline, CDR1 is MNHNS, CDR2 SASEGT. The CDR3 loop spans 12 amino acids. Trimming pared 8 bases from V and 6 bases from J, leaving 11 bases between. CDR3 in amino acids: CASRAVSNEQFF. The CDR3 bases are TGTGCCAGCCGGGCAGTCAGCAATGAGCAGTTCTTC.

The rearrangement uses TRBV11-2 and TRBJ1-1; 9 bases match TRBD1. After removal of 5 bases from V and 7 bases from J, the junction contained 8 bases not matched to a gene. The germline CDR1 and CDR2 sequences are SGHAT and FQNNGV. The CDR3 runs to 14 residues. DNA of the CDR3: TGTGCCAGCAGCCCTAGGGACAGGGCCTTTGAAGCTTTCTTT. The encoded protein is CASSPRDRAFEAFF.

This clone was found a few times. The chain combines TRBV9 with TRBJ2-5; D gene unclear. Between the trimmed V and J ends, which lost 0 bases and 2 bases, there was a span of 8 bases. CDR3 length: 14 amino acids. From germline, CDR1 is SGDLS and CDR2 YYNGEE. The CDR3 nucleotides are TGTGCCAGCAGCGTAGGGTTGGAACAAGAGACCCAGTACTTC. Translated, it gives CASSVGLEQETQYF. The full variable domain, rest sourced from reference TRBV9 and TRBJ2-5, is DSGVTQTPKHLITATGQRVTLRCSPRSGDLSVYWYQQSLDQGLQFLIQYYNGEERAKGNILERFSAQQFPDLHSELNLSSLELGDSALYFCASSVGLEQETQYFGPGTRLLVL.

This clone was seen more than once but under ten times. The chain carries TRBV9 and TRBJ2-1; 8 bases fit TRBD2. J gave up 3 bases and V 4 bases, and 12 bases lay outside the gene matches. The CDR3 is made up of 17 amino acids. Germline loops: CDR1 SGDLS, CDR2 YYNGEE. The CDR3 loop reads CASSTGLATRVYNEQFF. In nucleotides, the CDR3 is TGTGCCAGCAGCACAGGACTAGCTACCAGGGTCTACAATGAGCAGTTCTTC.

This clone was detected a few times. The chain joins TRBV12-2 to TRBJ2-7; TRBD2, as called in the table, went unchecked against the DNA. TRBV12-2 is reported as a pseudogene. The CDR3 contains 12 residues. CDR3 sequence reads: CASRSHYYEQYF. The CDR3 DNA is TGTGCAAGTCGCTCCCACTACTACGAGCAGTACTTC.

This clone has a handful of counts. The gene calls are TRBV6-6 and TRBJ2-5, with TRBD1 matching 9 bases. Trimming cost V 6 bases and J 5 bases; bases outside gene matches: 10. CDR1 is MNHNY and CDR2 is SVGAGI in the germline V gene (reference sequence). The CDR3 spans 15 residues. Here the CDR3 DNA reads TGTGCCAGCAGCTCGGGACAGGGCGAAGTCGAGACCCAGTACTTC. It is translated as CASSSGQGEVETQYF.

This clone appeared a few times. This specimen includes other DNA sequences encoding the same CDR3. The chain carries TRBV7-3 and TRBJ1-1, with D maybe TRBD1 (5 bases). The CDR3 length is 15 residues. V gave up 0 bases and J gave up 1 base, with 9 bases separating them. Germline lookup yields CDR1 SGHTA and CDR2 FQGTGA. In DNA, the CDR3 is TGTGCCAGCAGCTTAACGGGGCAGGGGAACACTGAAGCTTTCTTT. Amino acid sequence: CASSLTGQGNTEAFF.

V gene TRBV28 combines with J gene TRBJ1-5, with D perhaps TRBD1 (6 bases). The length of the CDR3 is 13 residues. Germline CDR1 MDHEN, CDR2 SYDVKM. The germline V and J ends were trimmed by 6 bases and 6 bases, with 12 bases remaining between them. The CDR3 protein is CASSGGAGQPQHF. The DNA for the CDR3 is TGTGCCAGCAGCGGGGGGGCGGGTCAGCCCCAGCATTTT.

This chain joins TRBV28 and TRBJ2-4; D is undetermined. Germline V gene sequence: CDR1 MDHEN, CDR2 SYDVKM. This CDR3 is 12 amino acids long. The V gene lost 2 bases and the J gene lost 9 bases, with 8 bases spanning the gap. The CDR3 DNA follows: TGTGCCAGCAGTTTAGGGGATAGCATTCAGTACTTC. Translation: CASSLGDSIQYF. Looking up the rest from reference TRBV28 and TRBJ2-4 gives the full variable domain: DVKVTQSSRYLVKRTGEKVFLECVQDMDHENMFWYRQDPGLGLRLIYFSYDVKMKEKGDIPEGYSVSREKKERFSLILESASTNQTSMYLCASSLGDSIQYFGAGTRLSVL.

The chain links TRBV5-1 to TRBJ2-1; 7 bases match TRBD2. The CDR3 is 14 residues long. Germline CDR1 SGHRS, CDR2 YFSETQ. V was clipped by 4 bases and J by 6 bases; unmatched bases: 7. For the CDR3, the DNA is TGCGCCAGCAGCACCGGACTAGTCGGCAATGAGCAGTTCTTC. It codes for CASSTGLVGNEQFF.

The chain links TRBV18 to TRBJ1-5; TRBD1 might be the D (5 bases). The germline V and J ends were trimmed by 3 bases and 4 bases, with 16 bases remaining between them. CDR3 size: 16 residues. The V gene's germline CDR1 is KGHSH and CDR2 LQKENI. CDR3 region: CASSPMNRRDNQPQHF. CDR3 coding DNA: TGTGCCAGCTCACCGATGAACAGGAGAGATAATCAGCCCCAGCATTTT.